One T cell receptor (beta chain) is described in this entry. The sample comes from a study of graft-versus-host responses after intestinal transplantation. V shed 0 bases and J shed 2 bases, with 8 bases lying between them. This CDR3 contains 14 residues. Germline CDR1 reads SGHRS; CDR2 reads YFSETQ. The protocol was immunoSEQ multiplex PCR, while the TCRdb copy is restricted to in-frame clones and leaves out a portion. The sample yields 35,000 to 40,000 clones, about four fifths seen once. The TCR comes from a human patient who received an intestinal transplant, so some T cells may come from the graft donor. Material: PBMCs, obtained roughly 1,000 days after transplant. The V and J genes are TRBV5-1 and TRBJ1-2; no definite D call. The CDR3 DNA reads as TGCGCCAGCAGCTTGGCGCACCCCAACTATGGCTACACCTTC. Encoded protein: CASSLAHPNYGYTF.